This T cell receptor (beta chain) was profiled in a study of T cells in Graves' hyperthyroidism and ophthalmopathy. Regarding the study as a whole: Separating ophthalmopathy from stable hyperthyroidism was achieved by a 13 V-J model. Most thyroid-expanded clonotypes above 0.001 were also found in blood.

RNA transcripts yielded amplified TCR beta CDR3 regions. The study used the HTBI primer set for a first-round RT-PCR of the TCR CDR3. TCRdb called the multiplex PCR reads again in MiXCR, with one record for every CDR3 protein. Counted here are some 550,000 distinct CDR3 sequences, 20% to 25% occurring once; the ten biggest clones make up more than 20%. Aged 18 to 65, the patients had hyperthyroidism that was newly diagnosed and had lasted under 2 months. Clinicians diagnosed patients from clinical symptoms, serum thyroxine and TRAb, thyroid ultrasound and orbital computed tomography. The germline gives CDR1 SNHLY, CDR2 FYNNEI. The CDR3 spans 14 residues. V dropped 8 bases and J dropped 5; count of bases not matched to a gene: 10. This clonotype was seen ten or more times. Its antigen is unknown.

The genes are TRBV2 and TRBJ1-2, with 8 bases fitting TRBD1. This sequence originates from a man aged 18 to 29 with Graves' hyperthyroidism. The sample was blood. CDR3 residues: CASSSTGAMYGYTF. CDR3 sequence (DNA): TGTGCCAGCTCATCGACAGGGGCAATGTATGGCTACACCTTC.